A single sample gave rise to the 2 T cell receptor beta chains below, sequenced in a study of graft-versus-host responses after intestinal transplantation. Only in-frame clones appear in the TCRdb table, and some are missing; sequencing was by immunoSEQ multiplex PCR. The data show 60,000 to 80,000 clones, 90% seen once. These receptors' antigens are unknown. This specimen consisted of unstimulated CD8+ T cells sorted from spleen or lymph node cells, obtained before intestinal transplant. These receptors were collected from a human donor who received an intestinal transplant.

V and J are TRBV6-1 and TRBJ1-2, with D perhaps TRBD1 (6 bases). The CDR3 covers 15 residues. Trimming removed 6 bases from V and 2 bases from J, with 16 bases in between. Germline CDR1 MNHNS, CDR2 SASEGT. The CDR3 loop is CASRADGTPNYGYTF. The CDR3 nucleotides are TGTGCCAGCAGAGCCGACGGGACACCCAACTATGGCTACACCTTC.

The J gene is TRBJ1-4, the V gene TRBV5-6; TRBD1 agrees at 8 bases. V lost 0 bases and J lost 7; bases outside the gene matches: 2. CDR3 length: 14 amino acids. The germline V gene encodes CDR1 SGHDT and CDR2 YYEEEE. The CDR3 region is CASSLGTGFEKLFF. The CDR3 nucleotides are TGTGCCAGCAGCTTGGGGACAGGGTTTGAAAAACTGTTTTTT.